The source of this T cell receptor (beta chain) is a study of cytomegalovirus exposure and HLA in healthy donors. Study-level points and caveats: A few V segments could not be told apart, such as TRBV6-2 and TRBV6-3, and were left out. Later, an analysis showed that TCR beta chains associated with HLA were more clonally expanded than others that were equally common. A later analysis linked a missense variant in DCLRE1C to the trimming of TCR beta V and J genes.

Looked up from germline, CDR1 is SGHVS and CDR2 is FNYEAQ. This CDR3 spans 15 amino acids. After removal of 2 bases from V and 3 bases from J, the junction contained 3 bases not matched to a gene. This clone was recorded a few times. What it recognizes is unknown. The PCR employed 60 Vbeta primers together with 13 Jbeta primers. Authors' processing steps: Counted up in a later analysis, unique TCR beta chains came to some 75 million, with around 11 million shared. Only in-frame clones appear in the TCRdb table, and some are missing; sequencing was by immunoSEQ multiplex PCR. V, J and clone size were drawn from that table, and D and trimming were deduced from the DNA. The table records approximately 150,000 clones, 75% to 90% of them present only once.

The receptor's source is a male donor in good health and CMV-seronegative. The V gene is TRBV7-6, the J gene TRBJ2-2; 7 nucleotides line up with TRBD2. Sequenced input: PBMCs. The CDR3: CASSLFAGDTGELFF. CDR3 sequence (DNA): TGTGCCAGCAGCTTATTTGCGGGGGACACCGGGGAGCTGTTTTTT.